These 32 T cell receptor beta chains came from one sample sequenced in a study of cytotoxic CD8 clonotypes in ibrutinib-treated CLL. The repertoire was sequenced with immunoSEQ multiplex PCR; TCRdb's copy has only in-frame clones and lacks some. The sample records around 26,000 clones, 65% to 80% being singletons. The specimen was PBMCs, collected after 12 months of ibrutinib treatment. The receptor set was obtained from a human donor with chronic lymphocytic leukemia.

This clone was detected a few times. V is TRBV5-6 and J is TRBJ1-2, with 10 bases aligning to TRBD1. The V segment lost 5 bases and the J segment 6 bases; nucleotides outside the gene matches: 13. The CDR3 runs to 16 residues. Germline loops: CDR1 SGHDT, CDR2 YYEEEE. CDR3 loop: CASSAGTGAGFHGYTF. CDR3 nucleotides: TGTGCCAGCAGTGCCGGGACAGGGGCTGGGTTTCATGGCTACACCTTC.

This clone was seen only a few times. The chain joins TRBV29-1 to TRBJ2-5; TRBD1 or TRBD2 may be the D gene (6 bases each). Between the trimmed V and J ends, which lost 7 bases and 7 bases, there was a span of 22 bases. Germline assignment: CDR1 SQVTM and CDR2 ANQGSEA. The CDR3 consists of 14 residues. In DNA form, the CDR3 reads TGCAGCGCCGTACTAGCCAGTGGGGGCAGGACCCAGTACTTC. Its protein product is CSAVLASGGRTQYF.

The chain links TRBV5-1 to TRBJ2-5; TRBD2 might be the D (6 bases). This CDR3 has 14 residues. V was clipped by 4 bases and J by 5 bases, with 15 bases between them. The germline V gene encodes CDR1 SGHRS and CDR2 YFSETQ. This CDR3 reads CASSVQGRGETQYF. Written as DNA, the CDR3 is TGCGCCAGCAGCGTCCAGGGTCGGGGGGAGACCCAGTACTTC.

The chain has TRBV6-1 and TRBJ1-4, with D perhaps matching TRBD1 (5 bases). V lost 4 bases and J 3 bases, leaving 15 bases between the germline ends. The CDR3 runs to 16 residues. Germline-derived CDR1 and CDR2 are MNHNS and SASEGT. The CDR3 coding sequence is TGTGCCAGCAGTGCGTCCCAGGGCGGATCTAATGAAAAACTGTTTTTT. The encoded protein is CASSASQGGSNEKLFF.

The rearrangement uses TRBV7-2 and TRBJ1-2; 9 nucleotides agree with TRBD1. J was trimmed by 4 bases and V by 0 bases; bases with no gene match: 3. The germline V gene has CDR1 SGHTA and CDR2 FQGNSA. The CDR3 has 15 residues. This CDR3 reads CASSLAGQGPYGYTF. The CDR3 nucleotides read TGTGCCAGCAGCTTAGCCGGACAGGGGCCCTATGGCTACACCTTC.

The rearrangement joins TRBV28 to TRBJ1-4; D may be TRBD1 (5 bases). Germline V CDR1 and CDR2: MDHEN, SYDVKM. V was cut by 8 bases and J by 6 bases, with 22 bases left in between. The CDR3 covers 16 residues. The CDR3 loop reads CASLATGLRRDEKLFF. The CDR3, as DNA: TGTGCCAGCCTAGCAACAGGCCTAAGAAGGGATGAAAAACTGTTTTTT.

The chain has TRBV28 and TRBJ1-1; 8 bases fit TRBD1. Germline V CDR1 and CDR2: MDHEN, SYDVKM. The CDR3 length is 13 residues. V lost 6 bases to trimming and J lost 5 bases; unmatched junction nucleotides: 5. As DNA, the CDR3 is TGTGCCAGCAGAATGCAGGGGGCTACTGAAGCTTTCTTT. It yields the protein CASRMQGATEAFF.

V and J are TRBV2 and TRBJ1-2, with a tentative D call TRBD1 (5 bases). The germline V and J ends were trimmed by 3 bases and 4 bases, with 12 bases remaining between them. The length of the CDR3 is 14 residues. The V gene's germline CDR1 is SNHLY and CDR2 FYNNEI. CDR3 DNA sequence: TGTGCCAGCAGTGACTCCAGGGTGTCCTATGGCTACACCTTC. Translation gives CASSDSRVSYGYTF.

The chain links TRBV5-1 to TRBJ1-1; 9 positions agree with TRBD1. Germline lookup yields CDR1 SGHRS and CDR2 YFSETQ. The CDR3 covers 15 residues. Trimming took 3 bases from V and 2 from J; bases not matched to a gene: 5. CDR3 in amino acids: CASSWGDRVNTEAFF. CDR3 sequence (DNA): TGCGCCAGCAGCTGGGGGGACAGGGTAAACACTGAAGCTTTCTTT.

A single count supports this clone. As DNA, the CDR3 is TGTGCCAGCAGCCGATGGGGAGACGGGGAGCTGTTTTTT. It specifies CASSRWGDGELFF. J is TRBJ2-2 and V is TRBV7-9, with D possibly matching TRBD2 (5 bases). V was trimmed by 5 bases and J by 7 bases, leaving 11 bases between them. Germline V CDR1 and CDR2: SEHNR, FQNEAQ (reference sequence). The CDR3 totals 13 residues.

This chain connects TRBV6-5 to TRBJ2-2; D unclear. The V end lost 4 bases, the J end lost 0 bases, and 9 bases lay between the germline ends. The CDR3 contains 15 residues. CDR1 MNHEY and CDR2 SVGAGI come from the germline V gene. DNA of the CDR3: TGTGCCAGCAGTTCCCCAGTGTCGAACACCGGGGAGCTGTTTTTT. It is translated as CASSSPVSNTGELFF.

The chain is built from TRBV5-1 and TRBJ1-1; a possible D gene is TRBD1 (5 bases). CDR3 length: 16 amino acids. Germline CDR1 SGHRS, CDR2 YFSETQ. Trimming took off 0 bases at V and 0 bases at J, with 12 bases between the two ends. The CDR3 bases are TGCGCCAGCAGCTTGGACCAGGGATACATGAACACTGAAGCTTTCTTT. It codes for CASSLDQGYMNTEAFF.

The rearrangement links TRBV5-6 to TRBJ1-1; D ambiguous. The CDR3 loop spans 15 amino acids. Germline V gene sequence: CDR1 SGHDT, CDR2 YYEEEE. V was clipped by 1 base and J by 1 base, with 11 bases between them. CDR3 sequence: CASSLQSLGNTEAFF. CDR3 nucleotide sequence: TGTGCCAGCAGCTTGCAATCGTTGGGGAACACTGAAGCTTTCTTT.

This clone was picked up a small number of times. The chain is built from TRBV29-1 and TRBJ2-1; no firm D call. Trimming cost V 0 bases and J 7 bases, with 4 bases left between them. Germline lookup yields CDR1 SQVTM and CDR2 ANQGSEA. CDR3 length: 11 residues. CDR3 in amino acids: CSVEDENEQFF. The CDR3 DNA reads as TGCAGCGTTGAAGATGAGAATGAGCAGTTCTTC.

The chain recombines TRBV4-3 with TRBJ1-2, with D possibly being TRBD1 (5 bases). Per the germline V gene, CDR1 is LGHNA and CDR2 is YSLEER. The CDR3 extends over 15 amino acids. Trimming pared 1 base from V and 2 bases from J, leaving 11 bases between. The CDR3 loop reads CASSQARGSNYGYTF. DNA for the CDR3: TGCGCCAGCAGCCAAGCTCGGGGGTCCAACTATGGCTACACCTTC.

The chain combines TRBV28 with TRBJ1-1; the match to TRBD1 covers 7 bases. The germline V gene has CDR1 MDHEN and CDR2 SYDVKM. V dropped 6 bases and J dropped 4; count of bases not matched to a gene: 5. This CDR3 contains 13 residues. For the CDR3, the DNA is TGTGCCAGCAGCCGAGGGGGCGTCACTGAAGCTTTCTTT. Translating gives CASSRGGVTEAFF. The full variable domain, in which reference TRBV28 and TRBJ1-1 provide the parts outside the CDR3, is DVKVTQSSRYLVKRTGEKVFLECVQDMDHENMFWYRQDPGLGLRLIYFSYDVKMKEKGDIPEGYSVSREKKERFSLILESASTNQTSMYLCASSRGGVTEAFFGQGTRLTVV.

The V call is TRBV19, the J call TRBJ1-1; D is unclear. Trimming shortened V by 0 bases and J by 0 bases, and 8 bases separated the two germline ends. From germline, CDR1 is LNHDA and CDR2 SQIVND (reference sequence). The CDR3 length is 15 residues. CDR3 sequence reads: CASSIDGLLNTEAFF. The CDR3, as DNA: TGTGCCAGTAGTATAGATGGGCTCTTGAACACTGAAGCTTTCTTT.

The J gene is TRBJ2-1, the V gene TRBV7-2; TRBD2 agrees at 7 bases. Per the germline V gene, CDR1 is SGHTA and CDR2 is FQGNSA. V lost 5 bases and J lost 5; bases outside the gene matches: 9. The CDR3 contains 15 residues. The chain's CDR3 is CASSPASGINNEQFF. CDR3 sequence (DNA): TGTGCCAGCAGCCCAGCTAGCGGAATAAACAATGAGCAGTTCTTC.

In this sample, this clone turned up once. The junction differs from germline at one of its ends, possibly a read error. The gene calls are TRBV7-7 and TRBJ2-5; D remains ambiguous. Germline V gene sequence: CDR1 SSHAT, CDR2 FNYEAQ (reference sequence). This CDR3 has 14 residues. The CDR3 nucleotides read TGTGCTAGCAGCCGACGAGGAGTTGGGGAGACCCAGTACTTC. Protein product: CASSRRGVGETQYF. Full variable domain (outside the CDR3, taken from reference TRBV7-7 and TRBJ2-5): GAGVSQSPRYKVTKRGQDVTLRCDPISSHATLYWYQQALGQGPEFLTYFNYEAQPDKSGLPSDRFSAERPEGSISTLTIQRTEQRDSAMYRCASSRRGVGETQYFGPGTRLLVL.

V usage is TRBV10-2 and J usage is TRBJ2-7; the D gene is possibly TRBD2 (5 bases). Trimming cost V 7 bases and J 4 bases, with 17 bases left between them. Looked up from germline, CDR1 is WSHSY and CDR2 is SAAADI. The CDR3 is 14 amino acids. CDR3 nucleotides: TGCGCCAGCAAAACGGACTCCTCGGGGTACGAGCAGTACTTC. It translates to CASKTDSSGYEQYF.

The CDR3 DNA follows: TGCAGCGTTGAGACAGGCTCGGCAGAAGCTTTCTTT. Amino acid sequence: CSVETGSAEAFF. V usage is TRBV29-1 and J usage is TRBJ1-1, with D possibly matching TRBD1 (6 bases). The CDR3 has 12 amino acids. CDR1 and CDR2 from the germline V gene are SQVTM and ANQGSEA. V shed 3 bases and J shed 8 bases, with 13 bases lying between them.

The chain uses TRBV7-7 and TRBJ1-5; D remains ambiguous. This CDR3 is built from 9 residues. Germline CDR1 is SSHAT and CDR2 is FNYEAQ (reference sequence). The CDR3 DNA follows: TGTGCTACGGATCAGCCCCAGCATTTT. It is translated as CATDQPQHF.

This chain uses TRBV5-1 with TRBJ1-1, with TRBD1 matching 7 bases. V dropped 4 bases and J dropped 9; count of bases not matched to a gene: 15. This CDR3 has 15 amino acids. Germline V gene lookup returns CDR1 SGHRS and CDR2 YFSETQ. This CDR3 is CASSGGRATGEKAFF. CDR3 in DNA: TGCGCCAGCAGCGGGGGTAGGGCTACAGGGGAGAAAGCTTTCTTT.

The genes are TRBV9 and TRBJ1-1; D is ambiguous. The CDR3 contains 14 residues. CDR1 and CDR2 from the germline V gene are SGDLS and YYNGEE. Trimming cost V 0 bases and J 1 base, with 7 bases left between them. CDR3 residues: CASSVGTANTEAFF. The CDR3 bases are TGTGCCAGCAGCGTAGGAACAGCGAACACTGAAGCTTTCTTT.

This clone turned up a few times. The CDR3 sequence: CSVAVSGQGEEPQHF. In nucleotides, the CDR3 is TGCAGCGTTGCGGTGTCCGGACAGGGTGAGGAGCCCCAGCATTTT. The V call is TRBV29-1, the J call TRBJ1-5, with 8 bases fitting TRBD1. The J segment lost 8 bases and the V segment lost 4 bases, leaving 13 bases of the junction unmatched. CDR1 and CDR2 (germline): SQVTM, ANQGSEA. The length of the CDR3 is 15 residues.

This clone appeared a single time. The chain uses TRBV13 and TRBJ2-5; D is undetermined. V lost 5 bases, J lost 4 bases, and 5 bases lay in between. CDR3 size: 11 residues. Germline V gives CDR1 PRHDT, CDR2 FYEKMQ (reference sequence). In DNA form, the CDR3 reads TGTGCCAGCAGCCTCCGAGAGACCCAGTACTTC. Its translation: CASSLRETQYF.

The chain combines TRBV2 with TRBJ1-1, with a weak D call TRBD1 (6 bases). V lost 4 bases, J lost 7 bases, and 16 bases lay in between. Germline assignment: CDR1 SNHLY and CDR2 FYNNEI. The CDR3 runs to 14 residues. The CDR3 reads CASSARTARNEAFF. CDR3 sequence (DNA): TGTGCCAGCAGTGCCCGGACAGCCCGCAATGAAGCTTTCTTT.

This chain uses TRBV7-6 with TRBJ2-7; 7 positions match TRBD1. The CDR3 sequence is 14 residues long. The germline gives CDR1 SGHVS, CDR2 FNYEAQ. V shed 7 bases, J shed 3 bases, and the junction held 9 bases outside the gene matches. This CDR3 reads CASISGAGGYEQYF. CDR3 DNA: TGTGCCAGCATATCCGGCGCAGGGGGCTACGAGCAGTACTTC.

The genes are TRBV6-1 and TRBJ2-5; 9 nucleotides agree with TRBD2. Unmatched junction bases numbered 3, after V lost 0 bases and J lost 4 bases. This CDR3 is 15 amino acids long. In germline, CDR1 is MNHNS, CDR2 SASEGT. The chain's CDR3 is CASSEARTSVETQYF. CDR3 coding DNA: TGTGCCAGCAGTGAAGCTAGGACTAGCGTAGAGACCCAGTACTTC.

This clone was seen only once. The chain is built from TRBV9 and TRBJ1-1, with D hard to call. The CDR3 is made up of 14 amino acids. Trimming cost V 6 bases and J 1 base, with 13 bases left between them. The germline CDR1 and CDR2 sequences are SGDLS and YYNGEE. CDR3 loop: CASTLSWQNTEAFF. DNA of the CDR3: TGTGCCAGCACCTTGTCCTGGCAGAACACTGAAGCTTTCTTT.

The sample holds many counts of this clone. Written as DNA, the CDR3 is TGTGCCAGCCAGGGACTAGCGGGGGCCGGGGAGACCCAGTACTTC. This sequence encodes CASQGLAGAGETQYF. The chain is built from TRBV27 and TRBJ2-5, with 14 bases identical to TRBD2. Germline assignment: CDR1 MNHEY and CDR2 SMNVEV (reference sequence). This CDR3 has 15 residues. J was trimmed by 5 bases and V by 8 bases; bases with no gene match: 7.

The chain is built from TRBV6-5 and TRBJ1-2, with unresolved D. The CDR3 spans 13 residues. The ends were cut back, 5 bases at V and 3 bases at J, with 10 bases in the middle. Germline CDR1 MNHEY, CDR2 SVGAGI. The CDR3 region is CASSESYDYGYTF. DNA of the CDR3: TGTGCCAGCAGTGAATCATACGACTATGGCTACACCTTC.